This TCR beta chain was sequenced for a study of blood T cell repertoires in COVID-19. Overall study: Whether acute or convalescent, the COVID-19 samples came from the United States, Italy and Spain. Sample material is recorded as cDNA or gDNA derived from T cells, B-cell-depleted T cells, or PBMCs.

Everyone who took part was roughly 18 to 89 years old, and they came from about two dozen US areas. This CDR3 is built from 14 residues. Germline CDR1 LNHDA, CDR2 SQIVND (reference sequence). Trimming left V 3 bases short and J 5 bases short, with 11 bases between. The repertoire was sequenced with immunoSEQ multiplex PCR; TCRdb's copy has only in-frame clones and lacks some. The sample has about 280,000 clones; nearly 90% are singletons. Sequencing was performed on PBMCs or T cells enriched from blood (not recorded which). The V call is TRBV19, the J call TRBJ2-1; D possibly corresponds to TRBD2 (6 bases). This sequence was found in a woman aged 18-29 years with acute COVID-19. CDR3 bases: TGTGCCAGTAGTATGGGGCTAGCGAACAATGAGCAGTTCTTC. Translation gives CASSMGLANNEQFF.